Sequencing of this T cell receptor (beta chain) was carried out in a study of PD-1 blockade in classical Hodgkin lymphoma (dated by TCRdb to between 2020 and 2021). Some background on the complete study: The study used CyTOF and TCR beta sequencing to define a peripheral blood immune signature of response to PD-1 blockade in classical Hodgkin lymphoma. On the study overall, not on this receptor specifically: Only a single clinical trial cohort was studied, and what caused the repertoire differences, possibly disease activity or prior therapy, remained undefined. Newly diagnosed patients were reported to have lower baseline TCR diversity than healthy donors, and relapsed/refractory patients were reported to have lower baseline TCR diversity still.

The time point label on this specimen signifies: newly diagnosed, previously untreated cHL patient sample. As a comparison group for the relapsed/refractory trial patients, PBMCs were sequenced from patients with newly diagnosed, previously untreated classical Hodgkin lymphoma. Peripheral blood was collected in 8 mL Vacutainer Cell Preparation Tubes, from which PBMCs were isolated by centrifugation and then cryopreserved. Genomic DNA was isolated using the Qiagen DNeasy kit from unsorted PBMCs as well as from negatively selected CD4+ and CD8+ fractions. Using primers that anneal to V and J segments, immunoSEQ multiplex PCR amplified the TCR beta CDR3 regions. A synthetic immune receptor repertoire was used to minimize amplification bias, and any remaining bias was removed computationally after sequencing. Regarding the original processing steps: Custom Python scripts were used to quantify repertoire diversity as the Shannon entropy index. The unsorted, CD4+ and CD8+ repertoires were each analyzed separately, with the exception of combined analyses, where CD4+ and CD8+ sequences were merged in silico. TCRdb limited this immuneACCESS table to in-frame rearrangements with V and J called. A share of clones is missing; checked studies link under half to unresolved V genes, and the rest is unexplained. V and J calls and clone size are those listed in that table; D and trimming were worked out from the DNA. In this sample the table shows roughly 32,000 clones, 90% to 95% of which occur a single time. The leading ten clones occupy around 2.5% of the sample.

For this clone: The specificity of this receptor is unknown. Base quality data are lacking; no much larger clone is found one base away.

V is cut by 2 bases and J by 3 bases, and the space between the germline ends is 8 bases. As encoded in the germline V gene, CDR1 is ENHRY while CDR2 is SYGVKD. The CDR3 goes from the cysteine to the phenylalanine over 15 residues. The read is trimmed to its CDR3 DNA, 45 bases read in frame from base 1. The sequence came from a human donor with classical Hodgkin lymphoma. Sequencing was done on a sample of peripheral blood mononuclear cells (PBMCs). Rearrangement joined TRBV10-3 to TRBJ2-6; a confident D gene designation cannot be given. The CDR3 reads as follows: CAISEPARGANVLTF. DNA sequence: TGTGCCATCAGTGAGCCGGCACGTGGGGCCAACGTCCTGACTTTC.